Listed below are T cell receptor beta chains from one sample, sequenced in a study of blood T cells in healthy people across ages. TCRdb reprocessed the 5' RACE reads with MiXCR, giving one entry per CDR3 protein. The data show roughly 1.7 million distinct CDR3 sequences, about 31% seen once. Specimen: blood. These receptor sequences come from a woman between 25 and 40 years old in good health. Both conserved end residues are part of each CDR3. The D gene is left open where the match is weak. Clone size appears in some rows only: once, few, many, or a class for an expanded clone.

v_call	clone_size	d_call	j_call	cdr3_nt	cdr3_aa
TRBV12-5	.	.	TRBJ2-1	TGTGCTAGTGGTTCCGACAAAATCATAGGACCGCAAGTGTTCTTC	CASGSDKIIGPQVFF
TRBV28	few	.	TRBJ2-7	TGTGCCAGCAGAAGGACATGGGGGAGCCAGTACTTC	CASRRTWGSQYF
TRBV6-6	few	.	TRBJ2-3	TGTGCCAGCAGTTACGTCCTAGGGGGGGGCACAGATACGCAGTATTTT	CASSYVLGGGTDTQYF
TRBV20-1	.	.	TRBJ1-2	TGCAGTGCTCTAACAGGGACCTCTGGCTACACCTTC	CSALTGTSGYTF
TRBV9	.	.	TRBJ2-7	TGTGCCAGCAGCCGGTCGGAGGTTTACGAGCAGTACTTC	CASSRSEVYEQYF
TRBV28	.	.	TRBJ2-5	TGTGCCAGCAGAGCCGGCCGGGGGTCCGGGGAGACCCAGTACTTC	CASRAGRGSGETQYF
TRBV11-2	few	.	TRBJ2-7	TGTGCCAGCAGCGCGACAGTGGGCTCCTACGAGCAGTACTTC	CASSATVGSYEQYF
TRBV5-1	.	.	TRBJ1-5	TGCGCCAGCAGAGAAAGGTTGGATCAGCCCCAGCATTTT	CASRERLDQPQHF
TRBV11-1	.	.	TRBJ2-7	TGTGCCAGCAGCTTAGCGTTCGGGGCACCGGACGAGCAGTACTTC	CASSLAFGAPDEQYF
TRBV4-1	few	.	TRBJ1-5	TGCGCCAGCAGCCAAGATGAGGCTGGTGGGGGCAGGATAAGCAATCAGCCCCAGCATTTT	CASSQDEAGGGRISNQPQHF
TRBV20-1	few	.	TRBJ2-7	TGCAGTGCTAGTGGCAGGGTGGACGAGCAGTACTTC	CSASGRVDEQYF
TRBV5-1	few	TRBD2	TRBJ2-1	TGCGCCAGCAGCTTGGCCCAGCGGGAGACATTCGACAATGAGCAGTTCTTC	CASSLAQRETFDNEQFF
TRBV29-1	many	TRBD1	TRBJ2-1	TGCAGCGTTACCTTACGGACAGGTTCCTACAATGAGCAGTTCTTC	CSVTLRTGSYNEQFF
TRBV2	.	.	TRBJ2-7	TGTGCCAGCATCCCTCGGGCCTCAGAACCCTACGAGCAGTACTTC	CASIPRASEPYEQYF
TRBV7-9	many	TRBD2	TRBJ2-7	TGTGCCAGCAGCACCACACTAGCGGTATACGAGCAGTACTTC	CASSTTLAVYEQYF
TRBV5-1	few	.	TRBJ2-7	TGCGCCAGCAGATTTGGGCCTCCTCCTGGCGAGCAGTACTTC	CASRFGPPPGEQYF
TRBV27	.	.	TRBJ2-3	TGTGCCAGCAGGTTTGACGGAAGCACAGATACGCAGTATTTT	CASRFDGSTDTQYF
TRBV7-9	.	.	TRBJ1-2	TGTGCCAGCAGCTTACAGCCCGGGAAAGCCATCTATGGCTACACCTTC	CASSLQPGKAIYGYTF
TRBV5-1	few	TRBD2	TRBJ2-1	TGCGCCAGCAGCTTGGTTATGGCGGGGGGAAACGAGCAGTTCTTC	CASSLVMAGGNEQFF
TRBV29-1	.	.	TRBJ2-3	TGCAGCGTTGAAACTCGCCTAGACCTGCAGTATTTT	CSVETRLDLQYF
TRBV6-5	.	TRBD2	TRBJ2-1	TGTGCCAGCAGTTCCCCGGGGACTAGCGGGGGGCCCGGTTACAATGAGCAGTTCTTC	CASSSPGTSGGPGYNEQFF
TRBV3-1	few	.	TRBJ2-3	TGTGCCAGCAGCCAAGATAGGCGGGGTTTTGCAGATACGCAGTATTTT	CASSQDRRGFADTQYF
TRBV5-4	few	TRBD2	TRBJ2-5	TGTGCCAGCAGCTTGAGTCTGGGACTAGGCGCGGAGACCCAGTACTTC	CASSLSLGLGAETQYF
TRBV25-1	few	TRBD1	TRBJ1-2	TGTGCCAGCAGTGAGGGCGACAGGGGGTATGGCTACACCTTC	CASSEGDRGYGYTF
TRBV20-1	.	TRBD2	TRBJ2-3	TGCAGTGCTAGAGGGGCAGCTAGCGGGAGGGGGGATACGCAGTATTTT	CSARGAASGRGDTQYF
TRBV2	.	TRBD2	TRBJ2-7	TGTGCCAGCAGAGCGACTAGCGGGAGTGGCTACGAGCAGTACTTC	CASRATSGSGYEQYF
TRBV2	.	TRBD1	TRBJ1-1	TGTGCCAGCAGATACAGGGGTACTGAAGCTTTCTTT	CASRYRGTEAFF
TRBV4-1	.	.	TRBJ1-5	TGCGCCAGCAACCAAGCAGACCATAGCAATCAGCCCCAGCATTTT	CASNQADHSNQPQHF
TRBV5-1	.	.	TRBJ2-7	TGCGCCAACAGCTTGGGAATGACAGTCTACGAGCAGTACTTC	CANSLGMTVYEQYF
TRBV7-6	few	TRBD2	TRBJ2-3	TGTGCCAGCAGCCCCGGACTAGCGGCCACTAGCACAGATACGCAGTATTTT	CASSPGLAATSTDTQYF
TRBV20-1	few	TRBD1	TRBJ1-2	TGCAGTGCGTCCAGGGGACAGGGGTCTGGCTACACCTTC	CSASRGQGSGYTF
TRBV15	many	TRBD2	TRBJ2-1	TGTGCCACCAGCAGAGGTAGCGGGGGGGCTAATGAGCAGTTCTTC	CATSRGSGGANEQFF
TRBV2	.	TRBD2	TRBJ2-1	TGTGCCAGCAGTCCCTATAGCGGGGCCGCCTACAATGAGCAGTTCTTC	CASSPYSGAAYNEQFF
TRBV4-2	.	.	TRBJ2-7	TGTGCCAGCAGCCAAGTTTGGAGGGTGGCCCAGGTCTACGAGCAGTACTTC	CASSQVWRVAQVYEQYF
TRBV11-2	.	.	TRBJ2-2	TGTGCCAGCAGCCCAGTGTCGGCAATGAACACCGGGGAGCTGTTTTTT	CASSPVSAMNTGELFF
TRBV4-2	.	.	TRBJ1-2	TGTGCCAGCAGCCAATCGGGCGGACAATATGGCTACACCTTC	CASSQSGGQYGYTF
TRBV5-6	.	.	TRBJ2-5	TGTGCCAGCAGCTTGTTTGGGCAACTGAATTCCTTGTACTTC	CASSLFGQLNSLYF